This is a list of T cell receptor beta chains from one sample in a study of identical twins. TCRdb called the 5' RACE reads again in MiXCR, with one record for every CDR3 protein. Found here are 1.5 million or so distinct CDR3 sequences, around 33% of them singletons; the top ten hold less than 0.35%. Sequencing was carried out using cord blood. These receptors were obtained from a newborn girl in good health. Both conserved end residues are part of each CDR3. A D gene is named only where the DNA matches it firmly. Expanded clones get a size class; other rows say once, few or many, or leave the size out.

d_call	clone_size	v_call	j_call	cdr3_nt	cdr3_aa
-	-	TRBV4-1	TRBJ2-3	TGCGCCAGCAGCCAAGGGCCGGCCCCATGGGGTTTCGCAGATACGCAGTATTTT	CASSQGPAPWGFADTQYF
TRBD2	-	TRBV20-1	TRBJ2-1	TGCAGTGCCCATGGGGCCGGGGGGTACAATGAGCAGTTCTTC	CSAHGAGGYNEQFF
-	-	TRBV20-1	TRBJ2-5	TGCAGTGCTAGAGATCCCAACCGTTACCAAGAGACCCAGTACTTC	CSARDPNRYQETQYF
TRBD1	few	TRBV7-8	TRBJ1-1	TGTGCCAGCACCCAATCCGGGACAGGGGGCACTGAAGCTTTCTTT	CASTQSGTGGTEAFF
TRBD2	-	TRBV10-3	TRBJ2-5	TGTGCCATCAGGGGACTAGCGGGAGCCAATGAGCAGTACTTC	CAIRGLAGANEQYF
TRBD2	-	TRBV12-3/TRBV12-4	TRBJ2-1	TGTGCCAGCAGTATCCTAGCGGTCTCGTCTGAGCAGTTCTTC	CASSILAVSSEQFF
-	many	TRBV6-5	TRBJ2-7	TGTGCCAGCAGTTACTCCCGAATCGCGAGGTACGAGCAGTACTTC	CASSYSRIARYEQYF
-	many	TRBV20-1	TRBJ2-1	TGCAGTGCTAGAGATTGGGCATTTGAGCAGTTCTTC	CSARDWAFEQFF
-	-	TRBV15	TRBJ2-5	TGTGCCACCAGCAGAGAAATCAGGGTTTCGGAGACCCAGTACTTC	CATSREIRVSETQYF
-	-	TRBV7-2	TRBJ2-2	TGTGCCAGCAGCTTAGTCATAAGGGGACCCCGAGGCACCGGGGAGCTGTTTTTT	CASSLVIRGPRGTGELFF
TRBD1	once	TRBV10-3	TRBJ1-1	TGTGCCATCAGTGGGGTTGACAGGGGCACTGAAGCTTTCTTT	CAISGVDRGTEAFF
TRBD1	few	TRBV10-3	TRBJ2-3	TGTGCCATCAGTGAGTCAGCGGGACAGGGAACAGATACGCAGTATTTT	CAISESAGQGTDTQYF
-	few	TRBV13	TRBJ2-1	TGTGCTAGCAGCTCTTATCATACCGGAGCCGCGAATGAGCAGTTCTTC	CASSSYHTGAANEQFF
TRBD2	once	TRBV6-2/TRBV6-3	TRBJ2-5	TGTGCCAGCAGTTACTGGACTAGGACCCAGGAGACCCAGTACTTC	CASSYWTRTQETQYF
-	-	TRBV5-1	TRBJ1-6	TGCGCCACTTCAAGCGGACAGCAAAATTCACCCCTCCACTTT	CATSSGQQNSPLHF
TRBD1	-	TRBV27	TRBJ2-4	TGTGCCAGCAGGCCAACAGGGGGCAGGGGAAACATTCAGTACTTC	CASRPTGGRGNIQYF
TRBD2	-	TRBV2	TRBJ2-3	TGTGCCAGCAGTGGGGATAGCGGGTATAGCACAGATACGCAGTATTTT	CASSGDSGYSTDTQYF
-	many	TRBV14	TRBJ2-1	TGTGCCAGCAGCCATCTGTCTAGGGGTACTGAGCAGTTCTTC	CASSHLSRGTEQFF
-	-	TRBV6-5	TRBJ2-1	TGTGCCAGCAGTTACGGGAGTTCTCTCGACAATGAGCAGTTCTTC	CASSYGSSLDNEQFF
TRBD2	-	TRBV18	TRBJ2-5	TGTGCCTGCTCACCATCTACTAGCGTGGAGACCCAGTACTTC	CACSPSTSVETQYF
-	-	TRBV6-6	TRBJ2-7	TGTGCCAGCAACCCGGACGGGGAAGGCTACGAGCAGTACTTC	CASNPDGEGYEQYF
-	-	TRBV18	TRBJ1-1	TGTGCCAGCTCACCACCGATCCCCAGCACTGAAGCTTTCTTT	CASSPPIPSTEAFF
-	few	TRBV5-1	TRBJ2-6	TGCGCCAGCAGCCTCACCCGGGACTCTGGGGCCAACGTCCTGACTTTC	CASSLTRDSGANVLTF